This T cell receptor (beta chain) was obtained from a study of response to subunit inactivated influenza vaccine. Each CDR3 protein gets one entry after TCRdb re-called the RT-PCR reads with MiXCR. The sample lists some 500,000 distinct CDR3 sequences; 15% to 20% were seen once. A note on this clonotype: Antigen: not known.

The length of the CDR3 is 15 residues. CDR1 and CDR2 (germline): MGHRA, YSYEKL. The V end lost 4 bases, the J end lost 0 bases, and 11 bases lay between the germline ends. Findings and limits, study-wide: Every seasonal influenza vaccination brings in few new T cells, the authors suggested.

The rearrangement links TRBV4-1 to TRBJ2-3, with D maybe TRBD2 (5 bases). The sample in question was CD4+ T cells sorted from PBMCs, obtained 23 months after vaccination. The receptor was isolated from a man in his fifties or sixties who received an inactivated influenza vaccine. The CDR3 here is CASSPQRTSTDTQYF. In DNA, the CDR3 is TGCGCCAGCAGCCCCCAGCGGACTAGCACAGATACGCAGTATTTT.